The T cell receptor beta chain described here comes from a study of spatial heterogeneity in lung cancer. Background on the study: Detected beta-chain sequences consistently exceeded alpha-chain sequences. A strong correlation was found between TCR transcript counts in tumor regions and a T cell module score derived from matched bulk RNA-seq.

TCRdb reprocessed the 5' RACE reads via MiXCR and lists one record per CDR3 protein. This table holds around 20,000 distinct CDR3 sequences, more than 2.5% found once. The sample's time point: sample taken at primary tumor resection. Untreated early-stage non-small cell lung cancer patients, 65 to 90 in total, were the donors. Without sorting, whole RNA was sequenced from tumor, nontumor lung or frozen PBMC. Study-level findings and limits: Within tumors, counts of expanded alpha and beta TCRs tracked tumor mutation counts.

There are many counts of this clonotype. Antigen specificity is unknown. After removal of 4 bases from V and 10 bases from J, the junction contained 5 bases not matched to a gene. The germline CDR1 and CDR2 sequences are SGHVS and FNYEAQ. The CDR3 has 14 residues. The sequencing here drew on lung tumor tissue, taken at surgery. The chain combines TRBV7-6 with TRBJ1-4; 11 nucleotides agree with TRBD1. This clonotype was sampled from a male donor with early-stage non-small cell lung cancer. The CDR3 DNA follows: TGTGCCAGCAGCTCGGACAGGGGGCTTGGAAAACTGTTTTTT. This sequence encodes CASSSDRGLGKLFF.